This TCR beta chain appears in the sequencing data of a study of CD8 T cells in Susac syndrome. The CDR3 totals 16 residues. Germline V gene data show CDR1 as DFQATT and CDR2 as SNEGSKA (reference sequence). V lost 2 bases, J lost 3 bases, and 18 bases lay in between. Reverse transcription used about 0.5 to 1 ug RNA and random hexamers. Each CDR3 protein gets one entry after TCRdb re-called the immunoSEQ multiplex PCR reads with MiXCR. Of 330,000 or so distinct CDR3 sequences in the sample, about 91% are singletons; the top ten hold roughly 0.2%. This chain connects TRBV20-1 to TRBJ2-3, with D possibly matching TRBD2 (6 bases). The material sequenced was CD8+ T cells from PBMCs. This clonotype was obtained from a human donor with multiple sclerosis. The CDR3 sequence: CSARIRGTGATDTQYF. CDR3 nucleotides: TGCAGTGCTAGAATTCGCGGGACGGGAGCGACAGATACGCAGTATTTT.